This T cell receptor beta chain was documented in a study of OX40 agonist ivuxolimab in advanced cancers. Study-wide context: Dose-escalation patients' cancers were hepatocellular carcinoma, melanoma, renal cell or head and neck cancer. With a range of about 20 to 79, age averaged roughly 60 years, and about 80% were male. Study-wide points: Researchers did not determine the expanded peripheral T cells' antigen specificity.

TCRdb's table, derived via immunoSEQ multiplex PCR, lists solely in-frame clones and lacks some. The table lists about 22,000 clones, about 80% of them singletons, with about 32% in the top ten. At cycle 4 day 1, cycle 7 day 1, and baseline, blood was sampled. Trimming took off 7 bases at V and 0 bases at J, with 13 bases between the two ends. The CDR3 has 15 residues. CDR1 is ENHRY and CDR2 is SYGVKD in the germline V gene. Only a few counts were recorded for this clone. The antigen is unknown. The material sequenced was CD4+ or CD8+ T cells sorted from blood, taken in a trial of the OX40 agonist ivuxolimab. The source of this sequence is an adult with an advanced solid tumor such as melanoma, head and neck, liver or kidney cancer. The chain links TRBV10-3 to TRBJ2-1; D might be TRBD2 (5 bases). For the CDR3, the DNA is TGTGCCATCAAGGGAGCAGAAGACTCCTACAATGAGCAGTTCTTC. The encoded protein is CAIKGAEDSYNEQFF.